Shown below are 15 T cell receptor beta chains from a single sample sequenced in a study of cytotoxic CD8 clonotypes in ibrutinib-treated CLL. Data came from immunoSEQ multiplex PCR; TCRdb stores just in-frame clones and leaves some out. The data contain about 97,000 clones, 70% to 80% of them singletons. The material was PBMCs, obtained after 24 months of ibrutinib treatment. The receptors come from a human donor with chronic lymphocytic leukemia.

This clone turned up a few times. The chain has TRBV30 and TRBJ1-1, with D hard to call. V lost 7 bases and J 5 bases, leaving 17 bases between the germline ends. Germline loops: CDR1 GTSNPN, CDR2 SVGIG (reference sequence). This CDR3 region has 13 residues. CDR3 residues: CALGKGGRTEAFF. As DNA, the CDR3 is TGTGCCTTAGGGAAGGGAGGGCGTACTGAAGCTTTCTTT.

The CDR3 sequence: CASSLPGQIYEQYF. CDR3 nucleotides: TGTGCCAGCAGCTTACCTGGACAGATCTACGAGCAGTACTTC. The J gene is TRBJ2-7, the V gene TRBV7-2; D is possibly TRBD1 (6 bases). V was pared by 2 bases and J by 3 bases, with 11 bases between. Germline V gene data show CDR1 as SGHTA and CDR2 as FQGNSA. CDR3 length: 14 amino acids. The complete variable domain, with remaining parts taken from reference TRBV7-2 and TRBJ2-7, reads GAGVSQSPSNKVTEKGKDVELRCDPISGHTALYWYRQSLGQGLEFLIYFQGNSAPDKSGLPSDRFSAERTGGSVSTLTIQRTQQEDSAVYLCASSLPGQIYEQYFGPGTRLTVT.

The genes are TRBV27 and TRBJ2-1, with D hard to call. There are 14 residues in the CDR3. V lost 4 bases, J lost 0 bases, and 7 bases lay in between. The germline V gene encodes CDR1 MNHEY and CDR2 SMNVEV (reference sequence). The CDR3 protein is CASSSFTSYNEQFF. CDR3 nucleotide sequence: TGTGCCAGCAGTTCTTTCACCTCCTACAATGAGCAGTTCTTC.

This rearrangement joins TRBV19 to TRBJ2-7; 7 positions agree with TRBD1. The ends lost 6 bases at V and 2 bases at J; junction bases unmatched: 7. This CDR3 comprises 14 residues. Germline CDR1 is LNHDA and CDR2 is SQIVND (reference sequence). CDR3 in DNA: TGTGCCAGTAGGTTGACAGGGTTTACCTACGAGCAGTACTTC. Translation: CASRLTGFTYEQYF.

CDR3 region: CASSQLGGGTGELFF. The CDR3 bases are TGTGCCAGCAGCCAACTCGGGGGCGGCACCGGGGAGCTGTTTTTT. The chain carries TRBV7-9 and TRBJ2-2, with D possibly called TRBD1 or TRBD2 (6 bases each). The V end lost 5 bases, the J end lost 4 bases, and 14 bases lay between the germline ends. The CDR3 is 15 amino acids. Germline V gene data show CDR1 as SEHNR and CDR2 as FQNEAQ (reference sequence).

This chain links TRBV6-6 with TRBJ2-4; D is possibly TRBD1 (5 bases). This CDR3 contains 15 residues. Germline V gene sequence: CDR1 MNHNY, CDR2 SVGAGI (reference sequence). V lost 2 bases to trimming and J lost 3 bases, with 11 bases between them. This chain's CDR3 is CASSYQGRGKNIQYF. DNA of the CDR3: TGTGCCAGCAGTTACCAGGGAAGGGGCAAAAACATTCAGTACTTC.

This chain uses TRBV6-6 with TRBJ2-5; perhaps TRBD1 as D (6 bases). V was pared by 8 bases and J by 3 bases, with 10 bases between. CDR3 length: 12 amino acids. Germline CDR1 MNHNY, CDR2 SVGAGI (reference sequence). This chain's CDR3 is CASLGGEETQYF. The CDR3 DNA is TGTGCCAGCTTAGGGGGAGAAGAGACCCAGTACTTC.

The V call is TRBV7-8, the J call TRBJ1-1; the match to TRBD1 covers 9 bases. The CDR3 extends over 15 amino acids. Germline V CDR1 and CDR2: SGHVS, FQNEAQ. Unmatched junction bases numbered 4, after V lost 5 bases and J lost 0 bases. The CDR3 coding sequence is TGTGCCAGCAGCCCCCGGGACAGGGTGAACACTGAAGCTTTCTTT. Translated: CASSPRDRVNTEAFF. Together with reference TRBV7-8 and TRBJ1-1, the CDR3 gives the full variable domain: GAGVSQSPRYKVAKRGQDVALRCDPISGHVSLFWYQQALGQGPEFLTYFQNEAQLDKSGLPSDRFFAERPEGSVSTLKIQRTQQEDSAVYLCASSPRDRVNTEAFFGQGTRLTVV.

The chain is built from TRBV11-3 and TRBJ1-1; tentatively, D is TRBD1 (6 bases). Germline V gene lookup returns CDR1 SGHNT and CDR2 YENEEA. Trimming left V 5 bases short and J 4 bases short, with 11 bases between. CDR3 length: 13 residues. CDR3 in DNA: TGTGCCAGCAGCACCGTAGGGGGCACTGAAGCTTTCTTT. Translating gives CASSTVGGTEAFF.

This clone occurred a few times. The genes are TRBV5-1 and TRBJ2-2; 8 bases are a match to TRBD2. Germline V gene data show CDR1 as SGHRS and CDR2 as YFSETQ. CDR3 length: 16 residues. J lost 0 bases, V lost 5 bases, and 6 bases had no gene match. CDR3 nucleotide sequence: TGCGCCAGCAGTGTACTAGCGGCCACGAACACCGGGGAGCTGTTTTTT. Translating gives CASSVLAATNTGELFF.

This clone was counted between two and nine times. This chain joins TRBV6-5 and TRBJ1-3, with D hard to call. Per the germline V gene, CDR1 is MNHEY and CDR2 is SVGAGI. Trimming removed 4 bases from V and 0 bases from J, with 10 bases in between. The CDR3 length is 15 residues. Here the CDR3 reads CASSSDRYSGNTIYF. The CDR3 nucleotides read TGTGCCAGCAGTTCGGACCGTTACTCTGGAAACACCATATATTTT.

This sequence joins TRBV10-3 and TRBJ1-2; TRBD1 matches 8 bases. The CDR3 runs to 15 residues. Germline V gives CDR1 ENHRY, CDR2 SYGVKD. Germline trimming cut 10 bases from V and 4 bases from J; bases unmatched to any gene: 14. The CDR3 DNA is TGTGCCAGCAGCCCAGGACAGGGCCCAACCTATGGCTACACCTTC. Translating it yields CASSPGQGPTYGYTF.

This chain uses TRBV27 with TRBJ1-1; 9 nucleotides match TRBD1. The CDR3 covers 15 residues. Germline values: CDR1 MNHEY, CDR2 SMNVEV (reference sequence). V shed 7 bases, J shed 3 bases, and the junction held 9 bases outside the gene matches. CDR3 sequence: CASTEMTGGDTEAFF. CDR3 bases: TGTGCCAGCACCGAGATGACAGGGGGGGACACTGAAGCTTTCTTT.

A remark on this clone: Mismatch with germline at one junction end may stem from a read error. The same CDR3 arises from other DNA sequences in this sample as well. In nucleotides, the CDR3 is TGCGCCAGCAGCCAAGCATCTAATTATGGCTACACCTTC. Its protein is CASSQASNYGYTF. V is TRBV4-1 and J is TRBJ1-2; no clear D gene. The CDR3 has 13 amino acids. Germline assignment: CDR1 MGHRA and CDR2 YSYEKL.

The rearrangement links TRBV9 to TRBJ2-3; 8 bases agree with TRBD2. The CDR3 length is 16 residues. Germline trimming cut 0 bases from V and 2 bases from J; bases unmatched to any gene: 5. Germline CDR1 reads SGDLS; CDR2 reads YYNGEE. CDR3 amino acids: CASSVATGGLTDTQYF. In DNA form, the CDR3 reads TGTGCCAGCAGCGTAGCTACGGGGGGGCTCACAGATACGCAGTATTTT.